This record looks at one T cell receptor beta chain sequence and its context. Its antigen remains unidentified. Base quality data are lacking; no much larger clone is found one base away. V drops 0 bases and J drops 4 bases, leaving 9 bases in between. The CDR3 runs 14 amino acids, cysteine and phenylalanine included. Left in the record is the CDR3 DNA by itself, 42 bases read in frame from the first base. CDR1 is given as SGHTA and CDR2 as FQGTGA, both from the germline V gene. Reads for this sample came from an Illumina NovaSeq 6000. TCRalpha and TCRbeta cDNA libraries were built by 5'RACE with constant-segment primers, adding sample barcodes and unique molecular identifiers. RNA was extracted from every sample with Trizol reagent. Library amplification was performed in two PCR steps, and a second sample barcode and Illumina TruSeq adapters were introduced in the second step. Libraries were sequenced on an Illumina NovaSeq with 2 x 150 bp paired-end reads. The study's own analysis went as follows. The reads were demultiplexed and collapsed into UMI-guided consensus sequences using migec v1.2.7. Using mixcr v2.1.11, UMI consensuses were aligned to TRA and TRB V and J templates and then assembled into clonotypes. Expanded or contracted clonotypes were those called significant by both edgeR and NoisET, with noise models trained on biological replicates. For edgeR calls, a false discovery rate-adjusted p below 0.01 and a log2 fold-change threshold of 1 were applied. As an exploratory analysis of dynamics, max-normalized trajectories of the 1000 most abundant clonotypes were examined by PCA with hierarchical clustering. The CD4 or CD8 phenotype of responding clones was assigned using the separately sequenced CD4+ and CD8+ repertoires. TCRdb reworked the public reads: Q25 trimming with fastp, MiXCR clone assembly, productive beta chains retained. Each CDR3 protein gets just one entry, which takes the most common genes and DNA from the rows behind it. The V and J calls come from TCRdb's annotation, not from the publication. The sample table lists about 250,000 distinct CDR3 sequences, 15% of them with a count of one. Of the sample, around 2.2% falls within the top ten clones.

The source of the sample is a study of T-cell memory formation after mild COVID-19 (dated by TCRdb to the early 2020s). For context, the study as a whole: TCR sequence clusters from the two donors were found to be largely donor specific. Longitudinal TCRalpha and TCRbeta repertoire sequencing tracked T-cell clones expanding and contracting after mild COVID-19 in a couple of donors. Two young, previously healthy adult volunteers, one female and one male, were included in the cohort.

The investigation overall reported the following: The second-wave clones that peaked on day 37 were not confirmed to be SARS-CoV-2 specific. Only a couple of mild cases were covered in the study, and larger cohorts including severe cases with pre-infection samples were considered necessary. Some responding clones were found in pre-infection memory, which suggests that pre-existing cross-reactive memory T cells took part in the SARS-CoV-2 response. Contracting CD4+ clones were located mainly in the CM and EM memory subsets, whereas CD8+ clones were found to be enriched in EMRA. Clones that contracted from day 15 to 85 showed balanced CD4/CD8 phenotypes, whereas a second wave of clones that expanded from day 15 to 37 leaned towards CD4+.

PBMCs were isolated by Ficoll-Paque density gradient centrifugation. Source material: PBMCs or a T cell subset sorted from them (not recorded which). This clonotype was obtained from an adult woman who had mild COVID-19 (a few samples of this study predate the infection). The sample titles of this study are shuffled in the database, so cell type and time point are left out; the donor was told from shared clones. Here the chain combines TRBV7-3 and TRBJ1-1; the D gene cannot be named for sure. The nucleotides are TGTGCCAGCAGCTTAACGGACGGATCCACTGAAGCTTTCTTT. The encoded protein is CASSLTDGSTEAFF.